This TCR beta chain was found in a study of blood T cell repertoires in COVID-19. The protocol was immunoSEQ multiplex PCR, while the TCRdb copy is restricted to in-frame clones and leaves out a portion. The sample records about 50,000 clones, under 85% being singletons. The CDR3 covers 18 residues. The J segment lost 1 base and the V segment lost 8 bases, leaving 17 bases of the junction unmatched. CDR1 is LGHDT and CDR2 is YNNKEL in the germline V gene (reference sequence). The receptor's source is a man between 70 and 80 years old with active COVID-19. The V gene is TRBV3-1 (or the pseudogene TRBV3-2), the J gene TRBJ2-5; 9 bases are shared with TRBD2. The sequenced material came from peripheral blood. The CDR3 region has the DNA TGTGCCAGCTCGCAAATTACCTTCCCAGCGGGGGGCCAAGAGACCCAGTACTTC. This encodes CASSQITFPAGGQETQYF.